The clone carrying this T cell receptor beta chain was seen more than once but under ten times. Trimming pared 0 bases from V and 4 bases from J, leaving 5 bases between. Germline V gene data show CDR1 as SGDLS and CDR2 as YYNGEE. There are 13 residues in the CDR3. Generated by immunoSEQ multiplex PCR, the TCRdb table keeps only in-frame clones and is missing some. The table includes some 240,000 clones, roughly 90% detected once. The data derive from a study of blood T cell repertoires in COVID-19. Study-level information: Sources were T cells, B-cell-depleted T cells, or PBMCs; the material itself was cDNA or gDNA.

The sequenced sample consisted of peripheral blood. This clonotype was sampled from a man between 60 and 70 years old who had recovered from COVID-19. V usage is TRBV9 and J usage is TRBJ2-1; D remains ambiguous. The DNA of the CDR3 is TGTGCCAGCAGCGTAGAACAGTACAATGAGCAGTTCTTC. This codes for CASSVEQYNEQFF.